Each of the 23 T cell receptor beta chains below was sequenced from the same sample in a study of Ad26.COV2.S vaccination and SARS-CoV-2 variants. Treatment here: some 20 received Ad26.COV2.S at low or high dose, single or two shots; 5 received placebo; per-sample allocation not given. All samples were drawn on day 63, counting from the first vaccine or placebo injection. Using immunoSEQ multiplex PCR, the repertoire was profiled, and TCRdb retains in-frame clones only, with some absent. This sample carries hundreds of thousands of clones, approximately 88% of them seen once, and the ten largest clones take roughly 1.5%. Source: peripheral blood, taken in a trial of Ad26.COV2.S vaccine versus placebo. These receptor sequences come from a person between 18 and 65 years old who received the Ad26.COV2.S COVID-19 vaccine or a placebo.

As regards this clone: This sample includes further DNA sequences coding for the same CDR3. CDR3 in amino acids: CASSPRRGADTQYF. The DNA for the CDR3 is TGTGCCAGCAGTCCCCGGAGGGGGGCAGATACGCAGTATTTT. The chain links TRBV27 to TRBJ2-3, with D perhaps TRBD1 or TRBD2 (6 bases each). Germline V lookup: CDR1 MNHEY, CDR2 SMNVEV (reference sequence). CDR3 length: 14 amino acids. V was cut by 5 bases and J by 4 bases, with 13 bases left in between.

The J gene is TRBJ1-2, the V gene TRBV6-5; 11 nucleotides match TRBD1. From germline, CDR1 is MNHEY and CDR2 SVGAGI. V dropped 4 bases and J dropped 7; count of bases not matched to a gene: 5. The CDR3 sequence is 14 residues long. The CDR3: CASSSPGQGGGYTF. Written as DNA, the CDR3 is TGTGCCAGCAGTTCCCCGGGACAGGGGGGTGGCTACACCTTC.

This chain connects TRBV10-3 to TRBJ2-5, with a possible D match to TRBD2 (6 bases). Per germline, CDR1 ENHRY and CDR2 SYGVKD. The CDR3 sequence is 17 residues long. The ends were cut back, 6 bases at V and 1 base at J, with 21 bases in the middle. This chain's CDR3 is CAISLTRAAGTQETQYF. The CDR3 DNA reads TGTGCCATCAGCCTAACGCGGGCGGCGGGGACCCAAGAGACCCAGTACTTC.

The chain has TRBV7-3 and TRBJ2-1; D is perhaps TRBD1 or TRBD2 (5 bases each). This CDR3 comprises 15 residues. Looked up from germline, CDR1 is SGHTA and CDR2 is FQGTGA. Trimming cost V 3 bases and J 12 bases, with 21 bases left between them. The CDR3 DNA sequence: TGTGCCAGCAGCTTGGGGGACCCCGACCGTGATGGGCAGTTCTTC. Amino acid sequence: CASSLGDPDRDGQFF. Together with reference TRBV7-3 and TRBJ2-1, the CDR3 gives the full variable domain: GAGVSQTPSNKVTEKGKYVELRCDPISGHTALYWYRQSLGQGPEFLIYFQGTGAADDSGLPNDRFFAVRPEGSVSTLKIQRTERGDSAVYLCASSLGDPDRDGQFFGPGTRLTVL.

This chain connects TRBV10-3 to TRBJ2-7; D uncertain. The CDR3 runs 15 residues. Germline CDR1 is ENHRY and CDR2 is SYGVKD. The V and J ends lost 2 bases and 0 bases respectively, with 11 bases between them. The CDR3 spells CAISERVSGSYEQYF. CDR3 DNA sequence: TGTGCCATCAGTGAGAGGGTGAGTGGCTCCTACGAGCAGTACTTC.

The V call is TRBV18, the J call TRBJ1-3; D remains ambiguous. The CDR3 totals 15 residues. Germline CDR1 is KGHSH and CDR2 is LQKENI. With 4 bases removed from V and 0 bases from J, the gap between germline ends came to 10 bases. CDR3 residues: CASSRGADSGNTIYF. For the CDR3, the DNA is TGTGCCAGCTCACGAGGAGCAGACTCTGGAAACACCATATATTTT.

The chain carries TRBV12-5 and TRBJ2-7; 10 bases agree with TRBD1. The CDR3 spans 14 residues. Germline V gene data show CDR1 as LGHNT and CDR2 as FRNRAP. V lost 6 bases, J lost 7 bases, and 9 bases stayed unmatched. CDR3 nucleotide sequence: TGTGCTAGTGGGTCGGACAGGGGGTTGTGGGAGCAGTACTTC. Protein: CASGSDRGLWEQYF.

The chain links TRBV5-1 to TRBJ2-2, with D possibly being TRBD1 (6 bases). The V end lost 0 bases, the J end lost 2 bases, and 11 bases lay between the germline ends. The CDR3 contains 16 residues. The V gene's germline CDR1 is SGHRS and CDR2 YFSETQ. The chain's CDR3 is CASSLVSGENTGELFF. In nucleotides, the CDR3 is TGCGCCAGCAGCTTGGTGTCAGGGGAAAACACCGGGGAGCTGTTTTTT.

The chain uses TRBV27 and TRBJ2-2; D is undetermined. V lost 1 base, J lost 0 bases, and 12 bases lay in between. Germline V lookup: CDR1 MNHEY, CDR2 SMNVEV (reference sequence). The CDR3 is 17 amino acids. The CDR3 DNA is TGTGCCAGCAGTTTATGGTCTGGCGTCTCGAACACCGGGGAGCTGTTTTTT. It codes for CASSLWSGVSNTGELFF.

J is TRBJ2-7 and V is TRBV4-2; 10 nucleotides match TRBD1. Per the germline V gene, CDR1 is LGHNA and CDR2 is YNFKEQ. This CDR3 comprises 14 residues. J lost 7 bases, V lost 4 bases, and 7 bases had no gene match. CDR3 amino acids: CASSRGQGDREQYF. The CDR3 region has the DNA TGTGCCAGCAGCCGCGGACAGGGGGATCGGGAGCAGTACTTC.

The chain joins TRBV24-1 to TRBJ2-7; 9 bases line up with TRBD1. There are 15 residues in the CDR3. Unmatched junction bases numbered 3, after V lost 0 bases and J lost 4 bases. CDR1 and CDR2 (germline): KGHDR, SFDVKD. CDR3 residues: CATSDLDRGSYEQYF. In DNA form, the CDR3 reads TGTGCCACCAGTGATTTGGACAGGGGGAGTTACGAGCAGTACTTC.

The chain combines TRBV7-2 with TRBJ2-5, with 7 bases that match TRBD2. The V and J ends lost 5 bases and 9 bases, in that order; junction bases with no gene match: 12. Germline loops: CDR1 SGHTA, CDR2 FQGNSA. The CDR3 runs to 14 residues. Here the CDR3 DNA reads TGTGCCAGCAGCGACGGGACGGGGGGACCGGCCCAGTACTTC. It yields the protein CASSDGTGGPAQYF.

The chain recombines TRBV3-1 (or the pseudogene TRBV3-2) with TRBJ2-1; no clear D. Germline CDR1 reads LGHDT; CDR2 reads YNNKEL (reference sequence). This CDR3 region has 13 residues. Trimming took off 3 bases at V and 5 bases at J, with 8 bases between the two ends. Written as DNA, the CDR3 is TGTGCCAGCAGCCACGACGGCAACAATGAGCAGTTCTTC. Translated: CASSHDGNNEQFF.

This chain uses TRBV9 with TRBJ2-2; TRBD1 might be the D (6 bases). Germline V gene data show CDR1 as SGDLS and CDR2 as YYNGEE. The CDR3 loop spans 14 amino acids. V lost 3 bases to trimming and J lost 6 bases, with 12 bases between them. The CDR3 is CASSAPRGAGELFF. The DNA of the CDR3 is TGTGCCAGCAGCGCCCCCAGGGGTGCCGGGGAGCTGTTTTTT.

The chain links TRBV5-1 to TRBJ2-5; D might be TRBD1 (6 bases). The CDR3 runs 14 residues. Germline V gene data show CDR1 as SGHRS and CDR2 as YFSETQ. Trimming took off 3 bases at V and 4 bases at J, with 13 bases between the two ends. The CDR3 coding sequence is TGCGCCAGCAGCTCGAACAGGGCCGGAGAGACCCAGTACTTC. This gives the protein CASSSNRAGETQYF.

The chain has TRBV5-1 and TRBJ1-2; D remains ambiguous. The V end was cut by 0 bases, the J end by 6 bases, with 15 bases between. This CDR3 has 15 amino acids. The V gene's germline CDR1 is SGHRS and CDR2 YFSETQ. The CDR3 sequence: CASSLATDGVDGYTF. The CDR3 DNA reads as TGCGCCAGCAGCTTGGCTACAGACGGCGTAGATGGCTACACCTTC.

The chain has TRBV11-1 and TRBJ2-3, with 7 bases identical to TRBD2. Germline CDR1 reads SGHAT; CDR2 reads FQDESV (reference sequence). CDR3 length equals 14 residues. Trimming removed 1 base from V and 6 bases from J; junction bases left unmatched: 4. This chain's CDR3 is CASSLGLATDTQYF. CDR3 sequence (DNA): TGTGCCAGCAGCTTAGGACTAGCAACTGATACGCAGTATTTT.

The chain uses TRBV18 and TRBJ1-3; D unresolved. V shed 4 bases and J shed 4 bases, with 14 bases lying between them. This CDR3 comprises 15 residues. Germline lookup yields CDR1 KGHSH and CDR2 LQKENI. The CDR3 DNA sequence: TGTGCCAGCTCACTTATGCCTCCGGGAGGAAACACCATATATTTT. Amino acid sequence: CASSLMPPGGNTIYF.

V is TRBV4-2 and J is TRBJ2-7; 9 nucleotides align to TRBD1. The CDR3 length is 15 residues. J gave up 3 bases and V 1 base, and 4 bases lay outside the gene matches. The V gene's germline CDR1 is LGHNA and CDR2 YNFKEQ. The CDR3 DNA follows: TGTGCCAGCAGCCAAGGTGAGACAGGGGGCTACGAGCAGTACTTC. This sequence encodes CASSQGETGGYEQYF.

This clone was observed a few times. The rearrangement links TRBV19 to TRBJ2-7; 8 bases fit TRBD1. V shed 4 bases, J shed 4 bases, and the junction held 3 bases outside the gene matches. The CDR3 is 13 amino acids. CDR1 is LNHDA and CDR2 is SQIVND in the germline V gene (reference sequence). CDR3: CASSTGDRYEQYF. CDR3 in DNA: TGTGCCAGTAGTACGGGGGACAGGTACGAGCAGTACTTC.

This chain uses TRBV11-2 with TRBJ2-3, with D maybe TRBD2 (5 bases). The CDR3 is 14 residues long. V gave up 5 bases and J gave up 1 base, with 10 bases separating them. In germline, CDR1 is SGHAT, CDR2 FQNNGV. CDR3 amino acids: CASSRGSGTDTQYF. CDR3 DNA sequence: TGTGCCAGCAGCCGAGGGAGTGGCACAGATACGCAGTATTTT.

The DNA for the CDR3 is TGCAGCGTTGAAGGCTACACCGGGGAGCTGTTTTTT. Residues: CSVEGYTGELFF. This sequence joins TRBV29-1 and TRBJ2-2; D unclear. The CDR3 has 12 amino acids. Germline-derived CDR1 and CDR2 are SQVTM and ANQGSEA. V was cut by 1 base and J by 3 bases, with 3 bases left in between.

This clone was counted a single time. This chain's CDR3 is CASSLAMAANTEAFF. CDR3 bases: TGTGCCAGCAGCTTAGCAATGGCAGCGAACACTGAAGCTTTCTTT. The chain carries TRBV7-9 and TRBJ1-1; D is unresolved. Trimming took 0 bases from V and 1 from J, leaving 9 bases between them. In germline, CDR1 is SEHNR, CDR2 FQNEAQ (reference sequence). This CDR3 is built from 15 residues.